The present T cell receptor (beta chain) was sequenced within a study of OX40 agonist ivuxolimab in advanced cancers. Study-wide results and limits: Blood T cells, both CD4+ and CD8+, expanded clonally by week 6 at 0.1 to 3.0 mg/kg.

TCRdb keeps only in-frame clones here, not all; method: immunoSEQ multiplex PCR. The profile covers fewer than 85,000 clones, with 90% to 95% appearing a single time and around 0.7% taken by the ten largest. In the case of this clone: Antigen specificity is unknown.

The CDR3 extends over 14 amino acids. The germline V gene has CDR1 MNHEY and CDR2 SVGAGI. V shed 5 bases and J shed 1 base, with 8 bases lying between them. The chain uses TRBV6-5 and TRBJ2-2; D gene uncertain. The source is an adult with an advanced solid tumor such as melanoma, head and neck, liver or kidney cancer. The input for sequencing was CD4+ or CD8+ T cells sorted from blood, taken in a trial of the OX40 agonist ivuxolimab. CDR3 region: CASSIRLNTGELFF. Here the CDR3 DNA reads TGTGCCAGCAGTATCCGACTGAACACCGGGGAGCTGTTTTTT.